The 9 T cell receptor beta chains presented below share a single source sample, sequenced in a study of control samples from healthy donors and cancer patients. Using immunoSEQ multiplex PCR, the repertoire was profiled, and TCRdb retains in-frame clones only, with some absent. This sample has roughly 200,000 clones, with approximately 90% found just once. Input material: blood. The receptors stem from a man aged 30 to 45 in good health.

This chain connects TRBV11-2 to TRBJ2-1, with a possible D match to TRBD1 (5 bases). Germline lookup yields CDR1 SGHAT and CDR2 FQNNGV. Between the trimmed V and J ends, which lost 5 bases and 6 bases, there was a span of 20 bases. This CDR3 is built from 16 residues. For the CDR3, the DNA is TGTGCCAGCAGCCCCTCTGCAGGGATTATAGTCAATGAGCAGTTCTTC. It is translated as CASSPSAGIIVNEQFF.

In regard to this clone: Distinct nucleotide sequences in the sample also encode this CDR3. The chain is built from TRBV5-1 and TRBJ2-2, with a tentative D call TRBD1 (5 bases). The CDR3 extends over 14 amino acids. Germline assignment: CDR1 SGHRS and CDR2 YFSETQ. V was cut by 2 bases and J by 1 base, with 6 bases left in between. CDR3 bases: TGCGCCAGCAGCTTAGACAGGAACACCGGGGAGCTGTTTTTT. This gives the protein CASSLDRNTGELFF.

The chain joins TRBV19 to TRBJ1-5, with D possibly matching TRBD1 (5 bases). V was cut by 7 bases and J by 7 bases, with 14 bases left in between. Germline V gene lookup returns CDR1 LNHDA and CDR2 SQIVND (reference sequence). This CDR3 spans 13 amino acids. In nucleotides, the CDR3 is TGTGCCAGTACCCAACCCCCAGGGCAGCCCCAGCATTTT. Translation gives CASTQPPGQPQHF. The complete variable domain, with remaining parts taken from reference TRBV19 and TRBJ1-5, reads DGGITQSPKYLFRKEGQNVTLSCEQNLNHDAMYWYRQDPGQGLRLIYYSQIVNDFQKGDIAEGYSVSREKKESFPLTVTSAQKNPTAFYLCASTQPPGQPQHFGDGTRLSIL.

V is TRBV5-5 and J is TRBJ2-1; 13 positions match TRBD2. Germline CDR1 reads SGHKS; CDR2 reads YYEKEE (reference sequence). V was pared by 3 bases and J by 7 bases, with 7 bases of the junction left unmatched. The CDR3 is 16 amino acids. The CDR3 coding sequence is TGTGCCAGCAGCTCACTAGCGGGGGGGCTGAGGAATGAGCAGTTCTTC. Amino acid sequence: CASSSLAGGLRNEQFF. Supplemented by reference TRBV5-5 and TRBJ2-1, the full variable domain reads DAGVTQSPTHLIKTRGQQVTLRCSPISGHKSVSWYQQVLGQGPQFIFQYYEKEERGRGNFPDRFSARQFPNYSSELNVNALLLGDSALYLCASSSLAGGLRNEQFFGPGTRLTVL.

This chain uses TRBV6-5 with TRBJ1-3, with D perhaps TRBD1 (6 bases). Trimming removed 6 bases at V and 0 bases at J, with 12 bases between. Germline V gene lookup returns CDR1 MNHEY and CDR2 SVGAGI. CDR3 length equals 15 residues. The CDR3 DNA is TGTGCCAGCAGCCGAAGCAGGGGCTCTGGAAACACCATATATTTT. This gives the protein CASSRSRGSGNTIYF.

The rearrangement joins TRBV21-1 to TRBJ2-3. TRBV21-1 is assigned pseudogene status. This CDR3 is built from 17 residues. The chain's CDR3 is CASSKEVVWFRTNTQYF. The CDR3 DNA is TGTGCCAGCAGCAAAGAGGTGGTGTGGTTCCGTACGAATACGCAGTATTTT.

V usage is TRBV7-9 and J usage is TRBJ1-1; TRBD1 agrees at 8 bases. This CDR3 contains 14 residues. Germline V gene lookup returns CDR1 SEHNR and CDR2 FQNEAQ (reference sequence). With 5 bases clipped from V and 2 bases from J, the junction kept 4 bases outside the gene matches. CDR3 in amino acids: CASSRAGGNTEAFF. In DNA, the CDR3 is TGTGCCAGCAGCAGAGCAGGGGGCAACACTGAAGCTTTCTTT.

The gene calls are TRBV9 and TRBJ1-2; the D gene is possibly TRBD1 (5 bases). The V gene lost 3 bases and the J gene lost 8 bases, with 17 bases spanning the gap. Germline assignment: CDR1 SGDLS and CDR2 YYNGEE. The CDR3 totals 14 residues. DNA of the CDR3: TGTGCCAGCAGCGCAACCCCAGGGTATGGCGGCTACACCTTC. This translates into CASSATPGYGGYTF.

The J gene is TRBJ1-1, the V gene TRBV7-9; D remains ambiguous. Germline loops: CDR1 SEHNR, CDR2 FQNEAQ (reference sequence). Deletions cut 3 bases from V and 4 bases from J, with 6 bases between. The length of the CDR3 is 12 residues. CDR3 DNA sequence: TGTGCCAGCAGCTTTTATGGCACTGAAGCTTTCTTT. Protein sequence: CASSFYGTEAFF.